This TCR beta chain was documented in a study of blood T cell repertoires in COVID-19. Study-wide background: There were acute and convalescent COVID-19 samples, and they came from the United States, Italy and Spain.

Clones were read by immunoSEQ multiplex PCR, and TCRdb kept only the in-frame ones, dropping some. Here the sample spans approximately 150,000 clones, 84% being singletons. V gave up 4 bases and J gave up 0 bases, with 20 bases separating them. The germline CDR1 and CDR2 sequences are SGHNT and YYREEE (reference sequence). CDR3 length: 18 residues. Sequencing used PBMCs or T cells enriched from blood (not recorded which). This receptor was identified in a woman aged 45 to 65 who had recovered from COVID-19. The gene calls are TRBV5-4 and TRBJ1-3; D is unclear. In DNA, the CDR3 is TGTGCCAGCAGCGCTACTCCGTCAGGCTTCAGCTCTGGAAACACCATATATTTT. As protein: CASSATPSGFSSGNTIYF.